This paragraph reports one TCR beta chain. The antigen remains unidentified. V lost 1 base to trimming and J lost 7 bases; unmatched junction nucleotides: 7. This CDR3 is built from 15 residues. Per germline, CDR1 MNHEY and CDR2 SMNVEV (reference sequence). Produced via immunoSEQ multiplex PCR; TCRdb's table is partial and in-frame only. The sample has more than 100,000 clones; 90% to 95% are singletons. The data were obtained in a study of OX40 agonist ivuxolimab in advanced cancers. Study outcomes and limitations: Normalized expansion of T-cell clones was also low for some nonresponders.

The sequence was collected from an adult with an advanced solid tumor such as melanoma, head and neck, liver or kidney cancer. Sequenced material: CD4+ or CD8+ T cells sorted from blood, taken in a trial of the OX40 agonist ivuxolimab. The rearrangement joins TRBV27 to TRBJ2-1, with 7 nucleotides matching TRBD1. The DNA of the CDR3 is TGTGCCAGCAGTTTATTAAGGACAGGCCGAAATGAGCAGTTCTTC. Protein sequence: CASSLLRTGRNEQFF.